This T cell receptor beta chain was sequenced for a study of blood T cell repertoires in COVID-19. Across the study: T cells, B-cell-depleted T cells, or PBMCs provided the cDNA or gDNA that served as material.

The cohort comprised adults aged about 18 to 90 years residing in about two dozen US areas. Self-reported history from a screening survey and questionnaire set each donor's cohort. Contact with a PCR-confirmed or clinician-diagnosed COVID-19 case occurred within 2 weeks of entry. The CDR3 is made up of 11 amino acids. V shed 3 bases and J shed 7 bases, with 10 bases lying between them. Per germline, CDR1 GTSNPN and CDR2 SVGIG (reference sequence). Only in-frame clones appear in the TCRdb table, and some are missing; sequencing was by immunoSEQ multiplex PCR. The sample includes 130,000 to 150,000 clones, 84% of them seen just once.

This sequence originates from a woman between 50 and 59 years old who had been exposed to COVID-19. V gene TRBV30 combines with J gene TRBJ2-7; TRBD2 is a possible D gene (6 bases). The specimen sequenced was PBMCs or T cells enriched from blood (not recorded which). Here the CDR3 reads CAWREGREQYF. The DNA of the CDR3 is TGTGCCTGGAGGGAGGGTCGGGAGCAGTACTTC. The full variable domain, with the rest looked up from reference TRBV30 and TRBJ2-7, is SQTIHQWPATLVQPVGSPLSLECTVEGTSNPNLYWYRQAAGRGLQLLFYSVGIGQISSEVPQNLSASRPQDRQFILSSKKLLLSDSGFYLCAWREGREQYFGPGTRLTVT.